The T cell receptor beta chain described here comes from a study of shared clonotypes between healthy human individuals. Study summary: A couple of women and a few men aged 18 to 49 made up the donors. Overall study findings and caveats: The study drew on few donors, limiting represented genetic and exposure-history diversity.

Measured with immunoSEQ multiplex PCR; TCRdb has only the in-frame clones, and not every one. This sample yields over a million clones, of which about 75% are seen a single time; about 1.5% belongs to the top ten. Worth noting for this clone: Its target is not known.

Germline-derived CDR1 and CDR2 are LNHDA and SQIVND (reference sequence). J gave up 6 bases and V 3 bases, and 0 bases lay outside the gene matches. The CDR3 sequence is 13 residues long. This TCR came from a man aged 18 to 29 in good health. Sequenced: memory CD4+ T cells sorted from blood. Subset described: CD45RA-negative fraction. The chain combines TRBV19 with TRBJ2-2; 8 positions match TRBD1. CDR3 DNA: TGTGCCAGTAGTATGACAGGGGCCGGGGAGCTGTTTTTT. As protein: CASSMTGAGELFF.